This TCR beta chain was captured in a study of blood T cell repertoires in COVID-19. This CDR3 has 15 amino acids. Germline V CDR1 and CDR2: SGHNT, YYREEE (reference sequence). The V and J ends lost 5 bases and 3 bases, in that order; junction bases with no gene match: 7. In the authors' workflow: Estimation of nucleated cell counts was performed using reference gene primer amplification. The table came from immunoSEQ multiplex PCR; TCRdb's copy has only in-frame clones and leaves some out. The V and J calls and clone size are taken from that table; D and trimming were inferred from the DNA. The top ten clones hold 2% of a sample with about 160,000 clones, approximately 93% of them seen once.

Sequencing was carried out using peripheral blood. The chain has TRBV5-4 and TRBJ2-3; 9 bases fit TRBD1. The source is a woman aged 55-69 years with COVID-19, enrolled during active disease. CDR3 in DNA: TGTGCCAGCAGGAGCGGAGGGACAGGGACAGATACGCAGTATTTT. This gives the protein CASRSGGTGTDTQYF.